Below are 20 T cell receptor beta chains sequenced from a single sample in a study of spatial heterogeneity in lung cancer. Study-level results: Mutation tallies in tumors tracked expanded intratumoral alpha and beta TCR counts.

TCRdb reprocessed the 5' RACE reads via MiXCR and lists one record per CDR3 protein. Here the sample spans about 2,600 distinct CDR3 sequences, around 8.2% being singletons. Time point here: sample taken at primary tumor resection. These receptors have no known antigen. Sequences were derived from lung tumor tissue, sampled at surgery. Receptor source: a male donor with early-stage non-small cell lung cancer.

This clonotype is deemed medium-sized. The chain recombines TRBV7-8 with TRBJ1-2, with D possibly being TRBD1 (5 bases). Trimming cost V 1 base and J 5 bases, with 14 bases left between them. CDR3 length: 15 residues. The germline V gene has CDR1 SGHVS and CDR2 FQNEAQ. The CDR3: CASSLDGAGGYGYTF. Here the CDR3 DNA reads TGTGCCAGCAGCTTAGATGGGGCCGGGGGATATGGCTACACCTTC.

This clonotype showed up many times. CDR3 nucleotides: TGTGCCAGCAGTTACGGTCCACCGGGACTAAAGTACTTC. Its protein product is CASSYGPPGLKYF. The J gene is TRBJ2-4, the V gene TRBV6-2 or TRBV6-3; 7 bases map to TRBD2. Per germline, CDR1 MNHEY and CDR2 SVGEGT. This CDR3 has 13 amino acids. With 2 bases clipped from V and 14 bases from J, the junction kept 9 bases outside the gene matches.

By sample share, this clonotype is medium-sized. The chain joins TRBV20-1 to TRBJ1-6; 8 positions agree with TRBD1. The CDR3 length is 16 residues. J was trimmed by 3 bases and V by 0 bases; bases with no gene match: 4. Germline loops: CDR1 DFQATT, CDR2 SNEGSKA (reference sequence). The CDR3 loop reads CSAREPGQGYNSPLHF. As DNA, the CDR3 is TGCAGTGCTAGAGAACCTGGACAGGGCTATAATTCACCCCTCCACTTT.

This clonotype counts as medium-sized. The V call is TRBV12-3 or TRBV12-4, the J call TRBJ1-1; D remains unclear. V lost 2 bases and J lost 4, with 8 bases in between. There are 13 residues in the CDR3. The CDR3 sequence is CASSLRLGTEAFF. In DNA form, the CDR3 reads TGTGCCAGCAGTTTAAGGCTGGGCACTGAAGCTTTCTTT.

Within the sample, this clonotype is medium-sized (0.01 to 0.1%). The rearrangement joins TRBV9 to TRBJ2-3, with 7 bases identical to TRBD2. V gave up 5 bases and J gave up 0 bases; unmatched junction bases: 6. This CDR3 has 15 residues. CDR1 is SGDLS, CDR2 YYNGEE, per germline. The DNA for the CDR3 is TGTGCCAGCAGAAGACTAGCCTCTAGCACAGATACGCAGTATTTT. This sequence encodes CASRRLASSTDTQYF. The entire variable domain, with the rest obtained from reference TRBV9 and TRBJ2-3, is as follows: DSGVTQTPKHLITATGQRVTLRCSPRSGDLSVYWYQQSLDQGLQFLIQYYNGEERAKGNILERFSAQQFPDLHSELNLSSLELGDSALYFCASRRLASSTDTQYFGPGTRLTVL.

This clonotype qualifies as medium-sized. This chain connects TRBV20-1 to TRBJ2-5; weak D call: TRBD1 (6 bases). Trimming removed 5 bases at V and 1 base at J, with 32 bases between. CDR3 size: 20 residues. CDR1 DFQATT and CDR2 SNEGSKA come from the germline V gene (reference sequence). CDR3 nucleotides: TGCAGTGCTTTTAGCCGGCGGACACTGGAGGTCCAGGGGATCCAAGAGACCCAGTACTTC. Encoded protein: CSAFSRRTLEVQGIQETQYF.

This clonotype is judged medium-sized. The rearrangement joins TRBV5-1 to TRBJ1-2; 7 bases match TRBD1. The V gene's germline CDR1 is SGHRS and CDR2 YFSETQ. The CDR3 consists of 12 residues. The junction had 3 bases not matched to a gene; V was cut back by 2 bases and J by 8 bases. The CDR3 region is CASSFQGEGYTF. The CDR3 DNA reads TGCGCCAGCAGCTTCCAGGGGGAAGGCTACACCTTC.

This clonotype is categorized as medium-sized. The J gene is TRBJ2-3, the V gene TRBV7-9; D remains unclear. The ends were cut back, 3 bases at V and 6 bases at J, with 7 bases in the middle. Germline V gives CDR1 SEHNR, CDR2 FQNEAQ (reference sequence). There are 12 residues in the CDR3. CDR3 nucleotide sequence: TGTGCCAGCAGCTTTACCGTGGATACGCAGTATTTT. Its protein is CASSFTVDTQYF. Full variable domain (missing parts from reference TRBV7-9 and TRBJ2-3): DTGVSQNPRHKITKRGQNVTFRCDPISEHNRLYWYRQTLGQGPEFLTYFQNEAQLEKSRLLSDRFSAERPKGSFSTLEIQRTEQGDSAMYLCASSFTVDTQYFGPGTRLTVL.

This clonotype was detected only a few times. The CDR3 DNA reads TGTGCCAGCAGCCAGGTGGGCGGCGGCACTGAAGCTTTCTTT. Its protein product is CASSQVGGGTEAFF. The chain has TRBV7-2 and TRBJ1-1; no clear D. The germline V gene has CDR1 SGHTA and CDR2 FQGNSA. The CDR3 runs 14 residues. V was pared by 5 bases and J by 4 bases, with 14 bases between.

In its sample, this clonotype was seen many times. This CDR3 reads CASSFSKGTQETQYF. The CDR3 DNA is TGTGCCAGCAGCTTTTCCAAGGGCACCCAAGAGACCCAGTACTTC. J is TRBJ2-5 and V is TRBV7-2; D not resolved. CDR3 length: 15 amino acids. Per the germline V gene, CDR1 is SGHTA and CDR2 is FQGNSA. Trimming removed 3 bases at V and 1 base at J, with 12 bases between. The complete variable domain, with remaining parts taken from reference TRBV7-2 and TRBJ2-5, reads GAGVSQSPSNKVTEKGKDVELRCDPISGHTALYWYRQSLGQGLEFLIYFQGNSAPDKSGLPSDRFSAERTGGSVSTLTIQRTQQEDSAVYLCASSFSKGTQETQYFGPGTRLLVL.

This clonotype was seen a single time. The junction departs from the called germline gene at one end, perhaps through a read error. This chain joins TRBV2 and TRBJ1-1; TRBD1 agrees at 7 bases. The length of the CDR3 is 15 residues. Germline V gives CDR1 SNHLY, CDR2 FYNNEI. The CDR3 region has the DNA TGTGCCAGCAGTGACGGGGGACAGCTGAACATTGAAGCTTTCTTT. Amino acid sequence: CASSDGGQLNIEAFF.

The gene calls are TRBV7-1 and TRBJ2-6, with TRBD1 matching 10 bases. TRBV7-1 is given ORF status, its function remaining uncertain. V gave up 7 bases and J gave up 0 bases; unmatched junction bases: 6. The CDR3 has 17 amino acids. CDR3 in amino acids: CASTDRGRRSGANVLTF. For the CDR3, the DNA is TGTGCCAGCACAGACAGGGGGCGCCGCTCTGGGGCCAACGTCCTGACTTTC.

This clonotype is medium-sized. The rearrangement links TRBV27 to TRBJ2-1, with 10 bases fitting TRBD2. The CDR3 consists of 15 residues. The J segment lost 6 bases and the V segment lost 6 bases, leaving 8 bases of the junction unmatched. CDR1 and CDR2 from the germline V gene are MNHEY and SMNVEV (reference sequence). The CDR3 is CASRSVAGGFNEQFF. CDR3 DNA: TGTGCCAGCAGATCAGTAGCGGGAGGCTTCAATGAGCAGTTCTTC.

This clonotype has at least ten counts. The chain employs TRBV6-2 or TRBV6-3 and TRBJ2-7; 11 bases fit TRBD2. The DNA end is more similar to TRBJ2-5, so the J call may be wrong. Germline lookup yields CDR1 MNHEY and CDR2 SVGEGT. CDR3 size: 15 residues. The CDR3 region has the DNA TGTGCCAGCAGCTCTACCTCTACTAGCGGGAGGACCCAGTACTTC. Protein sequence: CASSSTSTSGRTQYF.

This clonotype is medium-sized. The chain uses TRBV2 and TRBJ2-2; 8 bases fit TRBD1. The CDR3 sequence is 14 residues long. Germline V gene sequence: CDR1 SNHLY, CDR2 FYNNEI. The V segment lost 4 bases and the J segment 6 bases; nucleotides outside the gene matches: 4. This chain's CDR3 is CASSVDRAAGELFF. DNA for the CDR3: TGTGCCAGCAGTGTGGACAGGGCGGCCGGGGAGCTGTTTTTT.

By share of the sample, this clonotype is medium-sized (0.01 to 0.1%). CDR3 DNA sequence: TGTGCCAGCAGTTCCGACAGGGGGCTAACCTTC. This sequence encodes CASSSDRGLTF. The chain employs TRBV28 and TRBJ1-2, with 10 nucleotides matching TRBD1. This CDR3 contains 11 residues. J was trimmed by 14 bases and V by 4 bases; bases with no gene match: 4. Germline CDR1 MDHEN, CDR2 SYDVKM.

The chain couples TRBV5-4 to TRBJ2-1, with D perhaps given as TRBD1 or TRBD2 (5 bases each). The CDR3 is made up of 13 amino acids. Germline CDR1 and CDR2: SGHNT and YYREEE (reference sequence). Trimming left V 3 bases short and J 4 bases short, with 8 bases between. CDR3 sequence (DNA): TGTGCCAGCAGCTCGGGACGGTACAATGAGCAGTTCTTC. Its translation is CASSSGRYNEQFF.

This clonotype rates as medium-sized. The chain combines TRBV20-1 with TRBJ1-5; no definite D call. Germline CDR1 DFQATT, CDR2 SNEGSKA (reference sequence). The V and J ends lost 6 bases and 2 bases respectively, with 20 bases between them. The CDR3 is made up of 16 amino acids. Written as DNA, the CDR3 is TGCAGTGCCGTGTTAAGAGGGCAACTAGGCAATCAGCCCCAGCATTTT. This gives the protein CSAVLRGQLGNQPQHF.

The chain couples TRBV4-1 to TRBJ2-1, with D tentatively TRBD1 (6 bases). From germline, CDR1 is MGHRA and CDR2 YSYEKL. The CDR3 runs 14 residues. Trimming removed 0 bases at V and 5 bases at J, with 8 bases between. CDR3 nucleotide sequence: TGCGCCAGCAGCCAAGATAGGACAGACAATGAGCAGTTCTTC. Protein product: CASSQDRTDNEQFF.

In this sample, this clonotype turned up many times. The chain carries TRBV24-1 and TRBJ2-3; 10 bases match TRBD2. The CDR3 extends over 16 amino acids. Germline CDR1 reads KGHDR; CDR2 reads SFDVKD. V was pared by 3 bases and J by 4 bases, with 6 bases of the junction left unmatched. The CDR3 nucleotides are TGTGCCACCAGTGATCCAGCGGGAGGGCGCGCAGATACGCAGTATTTT. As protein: CATSDPAGGRADTQYF.